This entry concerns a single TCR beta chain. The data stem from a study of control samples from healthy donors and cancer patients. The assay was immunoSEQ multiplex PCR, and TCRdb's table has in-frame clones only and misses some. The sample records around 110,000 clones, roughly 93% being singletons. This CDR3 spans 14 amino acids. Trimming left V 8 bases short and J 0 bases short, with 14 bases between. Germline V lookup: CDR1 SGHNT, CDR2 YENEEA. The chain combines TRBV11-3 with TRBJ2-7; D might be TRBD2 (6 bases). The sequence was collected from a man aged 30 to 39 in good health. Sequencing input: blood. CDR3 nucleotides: TGTGCCAGCGCCCTGGGGAGGAGCTCCTACGAGCAGTACTTC. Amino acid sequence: CASALGRSSYEQYF.